Below, 10 T cell receptor beta chains from the same sample are listed, as sequenced in a study of blood T cell repertoires in COVID-19. TCRdb's copy holds only in-frame clones and misses some; the assay was immunoSEQ multiplex PCR. The top ten clones hold 3.1% of a sample with approximately 100,000 clones, about 85% of them seen once. Source material: peripheral blood. Receptors were obtained from a man in his fifties in a cohort sampled during active COVID-19.

V gene TRBV2 combines with J gene TRBJ2-1; 8 bases match TRBD2. Germline V CDR1 and CDR2: SNHLY, FYNNEI. The V and J ends lost 7 bases and 9 bases, in that order; junction bases with no gene match: 8. The CDR3 runs 13 residues. The CDR3 region is CASTFGRVGEQFF. CDR3 coding DNA: TGTGCCAGCACCTTCGGGAGGGTCGGTGAGCAGTTCTTC. Complete variable domain (other parts from reference TRBV2 and TRBJ2-1): EPEVTQTPSHQVTQMGQEVILRCVPISNHLYFYWYRQILGQKVEFLVSFYNNEISEKSEIFDDQFSVERPDGSNFTLKIRSTKLEDSAMYFCASTFGRVGEQFFGPGTRLTVL.

This clone was recorded only once. This chain joins TRBV6-5 and TRBJ1-5, with D tentatively TRBD1 (6 bases). Germline assignment: CDR1 MNHEY and CDR2 SVGAGI. Trimming took 6 bases from V and 5 from J, leaving 11 bases between them. The CDR3 covers 13 residues. CDR3 region: CASSAGQYQPQHF. CDR3 DNA: TGTGCCAGCAGCGCTGGACAGTATCAGCCCCAGCATTTT.

CDR3 residues: CASSLAPLAGATDTQYF. DNA of the CDR3: TGTGCCAGCAGCTTAGCCCCGCTAGCGGGGGCCACAGATACGCAGTATTTT. The V call is TRBV7-2, the J call TRBJ2-3, with 10 bases identical to TRBD2. The germline V gene has CDR1 SGHTA and CDR2 FQGNSA. V was clipped by 0 bases and J by 2 bases; unmatched bases: 5. The CDR3 totals 17 residues.

The rearrangement joins TRBV7-3 to TRBJ2-1; no clear D. Per germline, CDR1 SGHTA and CDR2 FQGTGA. Trimming shortened V by 1 base and J by 5 bases, and 6 bases separated the two germline ends. This CDR3 is 13 amino acids long. The CDR3 nucleotides read TGTGCCAGCAGCTTAATGCCAGACAATGAGCAGTTCTTC. It translates to CASSLMPDNEQFF.

This clone was recorded once. The rearrangement uses TRBV6-5 and TRBJ1-2; 9 positions match TRBD1. Germline V gene data show CDR1 as MNHEY and CDR2 as SVGAGI. V was pared by 8 bases and J by 4 bases, with 11 bases of the junction left unmatched. This CDR3 is 15 amino acids long. The CDR3 DNA reads TGTGCCAGCCTACAATCCGGGACAGGGTCCTATGGCTACACCTTC. Translated: CASLQSGTGSYGYTF.

The chain recombines TRBV5-1 with TRBJ2-5; the D gene is possibly TRBD2 (5 bases). The CDR3 sequence is 14 residues long. V was cut by 4 bases and J by 1 base, with 11 bases left in between. The germline gives CDR1 SGHRS, CDR2 YFSETQ. The CDR3 protein is CASSPGVSQETQYF. CDR3 DNA: TGCGCCAGCAGCCCCGGGGTAAGCCAAGAGACCCAGTACTTC.

The chain combines TRBV13 with TRBJ1-1; D unclear. This CDR3 has 12 residues. Germline CDR1 reads PRHDT; CDR2 reads FYEKMQ (reference sequence). Trimming left V 2 bases short and J 8 bases short, with 9 bases between. CDR3 nucleotides: TGTGCCAGCAGCTTATCGGAGACGGAAGCTTTCTTT. This translates into CASSLSETEAFF.

V usage is TRBV15 and J usage is TRBJ2-7; D call uncertain. Germline V gene data show CDR1 as LNHNV and CDR2 as YYDKDF (reference sequence). CDR3 length equals 13 residues. Trimming stripped 5 bases from V and 4 bases from J, with 12 bases between. The CDR3 sequence is CATSLPKHYEQYV. The CDR3 bases are TGTGCCACCAGCCTCCCGAAGCATTACGAGCAGTACGTC.

Here the CDR3 reads CASSLELRSETQYF. The CDR3 DNA follows: TGCGCCAGCAGCTTGGAGTTGCGTTCGGAGACCCAGTACTTC. The gene calls are TRBV5-1 and TRBJ2-5; D uncertain. This CDR3 has 14 amino acids. Germline V gives CDR1 SGHRS, CDR2 YFSETQ. Trimming took off 0 bases at V and 5 bases at J, with 11 bases between the two ends.

The rearrangement links TRBV7-8 to TRBJ2-3; 9 bases are shared with TRBD2. The CDR3 covers 16 residues. Germline CDR1 and CDR2: SGHVS and FQNEAQ. Unmatched junction bases numbered 16, after V lost 1 base and J lost 14 bases. The CDR3 DNA sequence: TGTGCCAGCAGCTTAGGGGCGGAGGCGGGGGGGCTTCGTGTGTATTTT. It is translated as CASSLGAEAGGLRVYF.